This T cell receptor (beta chain) was observed in a study of T cell responses to AZD1222 COVID-19 vaccine. Study conclusions and caveats: The study sampled repertoires only after the peak T cell response. Baseline testing showed seropositivity in only 5 or 6 AZD1222 recipients. The breadth and depth of Spike-specific TCRs increased once two AZD1222 doses had been given. Unmutated variant regions are reportedly targeted by nearly half of spike-specific TCRs.

On this clone itself: Its cognate antigen is unknown.

Here immunoSEQ multiplex PCR was the method, and the copy in TCRdb shows in-frame clones only, minus some. The table lists 150,000 to 160,000 clones, about 85% of them singletons. V lost 3 bases to trimming and J lost 5 bases, with 4 bases between them. The CDR3 spans 11 residues. Germline lookup yields CDR1 LGHDT and CDR2 YNNKEL (reference sequence). The sequence was collected from an adult in good health. The V call is TRBV3-1 (or the pseudogene TRBV3-2), the J call TRBJ2-5; D is unresolved. Specimen: peripheral blood, collected on day 0 of AZD1222 vaccination. The CDR3 sequence is CASSHRETQYF. In nucleotides, the CDR3 is TGTGCCAGCAGCCACCGGGAGACCCAGTACTTC.